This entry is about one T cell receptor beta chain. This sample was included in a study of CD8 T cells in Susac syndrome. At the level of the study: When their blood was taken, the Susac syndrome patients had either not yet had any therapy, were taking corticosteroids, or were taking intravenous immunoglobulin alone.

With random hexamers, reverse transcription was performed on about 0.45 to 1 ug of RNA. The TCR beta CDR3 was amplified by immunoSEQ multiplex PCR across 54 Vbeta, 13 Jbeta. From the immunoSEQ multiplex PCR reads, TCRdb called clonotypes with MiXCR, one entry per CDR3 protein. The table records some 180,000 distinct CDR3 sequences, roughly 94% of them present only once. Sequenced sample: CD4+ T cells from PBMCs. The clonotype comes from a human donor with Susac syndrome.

The CDR3 DNA is TGTGCCAGCAGTATGCCTGGGGCCAACGTCCTGACTTTC. Amino acids: CASSMPGANVLTF. The chain employs TRBV25-1 and TRBJ2-6; D is undetermined. With 5 bases removed from V and 2 bases from J, the gap between germline ends came to 4 bases. Germline V gene sequence: CDR1 MGHDK, CDR2 SYGVNS. This CDR3 is 13 amino acids long.